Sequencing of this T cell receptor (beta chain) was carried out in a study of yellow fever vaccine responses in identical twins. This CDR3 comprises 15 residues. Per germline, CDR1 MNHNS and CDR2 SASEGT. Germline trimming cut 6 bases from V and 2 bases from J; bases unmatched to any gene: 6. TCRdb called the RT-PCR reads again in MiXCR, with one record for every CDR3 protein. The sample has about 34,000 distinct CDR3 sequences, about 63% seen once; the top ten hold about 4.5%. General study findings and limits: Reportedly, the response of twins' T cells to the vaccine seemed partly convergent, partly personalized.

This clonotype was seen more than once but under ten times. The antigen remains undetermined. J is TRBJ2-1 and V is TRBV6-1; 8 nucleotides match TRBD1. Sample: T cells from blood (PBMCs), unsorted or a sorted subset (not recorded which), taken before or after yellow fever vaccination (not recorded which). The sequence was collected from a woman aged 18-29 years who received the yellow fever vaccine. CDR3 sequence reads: CASSDQGAAYNEQFF. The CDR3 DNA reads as TGTGCCAGCAGCGATCAGGGGGCTGCCTACAATGAGCAGTTCTTC.